The clone carrying this T cell receptor beta chain occurred many times. Its antigen remains unidentified. In making TCR cDNA, 5'RACE template switching added a universal primer site and UMIs to it. TCRdb reanalysed the 5' RACE reads using MiXCR and keeps one entry per CDR3 protein. Among a few hundred thousand distinct CDR3 sequences, approximately 19% were seen once, and the ten largest hold roughly a sixth. These data originate in a study of T cells after yellow fever vaccination. Study context: For low cell numbers, libraries were made with SMART-Seq v4 Ultra Low Input.

Study-wide results and limits: Weaker in magnitude, the secondary response showed a faster peak on day 5 versus 15. Primary-vaccination clones mostly resurfaced post-booster (about 95% CD4, around 88% CD8).

The sequenced sample was PBMCs, obtained before the yellow fever booster vaccination. The sequence derives from a man younger than 35 who received the YFV17D yellow fever vaccine.

The DNA for the CDR3 is TGCGCCAGCAGCCCACGACAGGGAACCTACGAGCAGTACGTC. Translated: CASSPRQGTYEQYV. This rearrangement joins TRBV18 to TRBJ2-7; 7 bases are a match to TRBD1. The CDR3 runs to 14 residues. CDR1 and CDR2 from the germline V gene are KGHSH and LQKENI.